Listed below are T cell receptor beta chains from one sample, sequenced in a study of metastatic and nonmetastatic thyroid tumors. TCRdb redid the clone calls on the PCR reads using MiXCR. The repertoire holds approximately 15,000 clones, with about 20% as singletons. The material sequenced was blood. The receptors were sampled from a female donor with papillary thyroid cancer or a benign thyroid nodule (not recorded which). Some clones in this sample may be carry-over from other donors' samples. Each CDR3 is given with its conserved first and last residue. Each record gives: J gene, D gene, V gene, clone size, CDR3 DNA, CDR3 protein. D genes are given only for firm matches. Size tells how often a clone was seen (once, few, many) or the class of an expanded clone, and some rows leave it out.

J: TRBJ1-3
D: .
V: TRBV6-6
size: medium-sized
DNA: TGTGCCAGCAGTTACTCGAATTCCGCAGGGGCGTATGGAAACACCATATATTTT
CDR3: CASSYSNSAGAYGNTIYF

J: TRBJ1-4
D: TRBD1
V: TRBV4-1
size: .
DNA: TGCGCCAGCAGCCAAGATCAGGGGGCTAATGAAAAACTGTTTTTT
CDR3: CASSQDQGANEKLFF

J: TRBJ1-3
D: .
V: TRBV12-3/TRBV12-4
size: few
DNA: TGTGCCAGCAGTTTTCTTTCTGGGGGATCAGGAAACACCATATATTTT
CDR3: CASSFLSGGSGNTIYF

J: TRBJ2-5
D: .
V: TRBV12-5
size: .
DNA: TGTGCTAGTGGTTTGGTACTCTGTCATTGGGGAGAGACCCAGTACTTC
CDR3: CASGLVLCHWGETQYF

J: TRBJ2-7
D: .
V: TRBV6-5
size: few
DNA: TGTGCCAGCAGCTATCCACTTAGACAGGCTAGCTACGAGCAGTACTTC
CDR3: CASSYPLRQASYEQYF

J: TRBJ2-3
D: .
V: TRBV5-1
size: .
DNA: TGCGCCAGCAATCCCGGGGGAAATAGCACAGATACGCAGTATTTT
CDR3: CASNPGGNSTDTQYF

J: TRBJ2-3
D: .
V: TRBV20-1
size: many
DNA: TGCAGTGCTAGAGATATATATATTACAGATACGCAGTATTTT
CDR3: CSARDIYITDTQYF

J: TRBJ2-2
D: .
V: TRBV12-3/TRBV12-4
size: few
DNA: TGTGCCAGCAGTTTAGGGACAACGAACACCGGGGAGCTGTTTTTT
CDR3: CASSLGTTNTGELFF

J: TRBJ1-5
D: .
V: TRBV12-3/TRBV12-4
size: medium-sized
DNA: TGTGCCAGCAGTTTTACGAGGGGGTACGAGCCCCAGCATTTT
CDR3: CASSFTRGYEPQHF

J: TRBJ1-1
D: TRBD1
V: TRBV4-2
size: .
DNA: TGTGTCAGCAGCCAAGTGGGACAGAACACTGAAGCCTTCTTT
CDR3: CVSSQVGQNTEAFF

J: TRBJ1-4
D: TRBD1
V: TRBV19
size: .
DNA: TGTGCCAGTCGCCCGAGCAGGGGGATGAATGAAAAACTGTTTTTT
CDR3: CASRPSRGMNEKLFF

J: TRBJ2-2
D: TRBD2
V: TRBV2
size: medium-sized
DNA: TGTGCCAGCATGGCGACTAGCGGAAACACCGGGGAGCTGTTTTTT
CDR3: CASMATSGNTGELFF

J: TRBJ1-1
D: .
V: TRBV19
size: many
DNA: TGTGCCAGTAGTACACAGGGTTCCACTGAAGCTTTCTTT
CDR3: CASSTQGSTEAFF

J: TRBJ1-4
D: .
V: TRBV29-1
size: many
DNA: TGCAGCGTTGAAGAGGGCCATGAAAAACTGTTTTTT
CDR3: CSVEEGHEKLFF

J: TRBJ1-6
D: TRBD1
V: TRBV29-1
size: .
DNA: TGCAGCGCTATGACAGGGGGGATTGGATCACCCCTCCACTTT
CDR3: CSAMTGGIGSPLHF

J: TRBJ2-7
D: TRBD2
V: TRBV11-2
size: once
DNA: TGTGCCAGCAGCTTAGAAAGACTAGCGGGAGTCGAGCAGTACTTC
CDR3: CASSLERLAGVEQYF

J: TRBJ2-1
D: .
V: TRBV24-1
size: many
DNA: TGTGCCACCAGTGACACGGGACTGAACCTCAATGAGCAGTTCTTC
CDR3: CATSDTGLNLNEQFF

J: TRBJ1-1
D: .
V: TRBV10-3
size: .
DNA: TGTGCCATCAGACCTGACAGGTCGAACACTGAAGCTCTCTTT
CDR3: CAIRPDRSNTEALF

J: TRBJ1-2
D: TRBD1
V: TRBV6-1
size: medium-sized
DNA: TGTGCCAGCAGTGATGCCAGGGGGCTCAGCTATGGCTACACCTTC
CDR3: CASSDARGLSYGYTF

J: TRBJ2-2
D: .
V: TRBV6-1
size: medium-sized
DNA: TGTGCCAGCAATGGTGGGACCTTCACCGGGGAGCTGTTTTTT
CDR3: CASNGGTFTGELFF

J: TRBJ2-2
D: .
V: TRBV7-9
size: many
DNA: TGTGCCAGCAGCTTAGCAGATGCCGGGGAGCTGTTTTTT
CDR3: CASSLADAGELFF

J: TRBJ1-2
D: TRBD1
V: TRBV5-1
size: many
DNA: TGCGCCAGCAGCCACGACCTGGACAGGGAAGACTATGGCTACACCTTC
CDR3: CASSHDLDREDYGYTF

J: TRBJ2-2
D: TRBD1
V: TRBV5-1
size: medium-sized
DNA: TGCGCCAGCAGCCCGACAGGGGCGAACACCGGGGAGCTGTTTTTT
CDR3: CASSPTGANTGELFF

J: TRBJ2-5
D: TRBD1
V: TRBV7-9
size: .
DNA: TGTGCCAGCAGACTACAGGGGACGGAGACCCAGTACTTC
CDR3: CASRLQGTETQYF

J: TRBJ1-1
D: .
V: TRBV6-1
size: many
DNA: TGTGCCAGCAGTTGGGAGCAGGGGAGCACTGAAGCTTTCTTT
CDR3: CASSWEQGSTEAFF

J: TRBJ2-3
D: .
V: TRBV11-2
size: many
DNA: TGTGCCAGCAGCTCCAGCGGAACTAGCACAGATACGCAGTATTTT
CDR3: CASSSSGTSTDTQYF

J: TRBJ1-5
D: .
V: TRBV6-2/TRBV6-3
size: few
DNA: TGTGCCAGCATGACCTCCAGGGCTGGTCAGCCCCAGCATTTT
CDR3: CASMTSRAGQPQHF

J: TRBJ2-2
D: .
V: TRBV7-3
size: medium-sized
DNA: TGTGCCAGCAGCCAACGACCCCCACAGGGAACCGGGGAGCTGTTTTTT
CDR3: CASSQRPPQGTGELFF

J: TRBJ2-7
D: TRBD2
V: TRBV7-2
size: once
DNA: TGTGCCAGCAGCTTACGTGCTAGCGGGGGATACGAGCAGTACTTC
CDR3: CASSLRASGGYEQYF

J: TRBJ2-3
D: .
V: TRBV19
size: medium-sized
DNA: TGTGCCAGTAGTCCCTCAGTAAGCGGAGGCACGCAGTATTTT
CDR3: CASSPSVSGGTQYF

J: TRBJ2-7
D: TRBD1
V: TRBV11-3
size: .
DNA: TGTGCCAGCAGCACGGGACAGGGGGCCTACGAGCAGTACTTC
CDR3: CASSTGQGAYEQYF

J: TRBJ1-6
D: .
V: TRBV19
size: .
DNA: TGTGCCAGTAGGCAGCCGAATAATTCACCCCTCCACTTT
CDR3: CASRQPNNSPLHF

J: TRBJ2-2
D: .
V: TRBV19
size: medium-sized
DNA: TGTGCCAGTAGTATGGGTTGGGGAACCGGGGAGCTGTTTTTT
CDR3: CASSMGWGTGELFF

J: TRBJ2-2
D: TRBD2
V: TRBV27
size: few
DNA: TGTGCCAGCAGTGTACTAGCGGGCCCTACGAACACCGGGGAGCTGTTTTTT
CDR3: CASSVLAGPTNTGELFF

J: TRBJ2-5
D: .
V: TRBV7-9
size: many
DNA: TGTGCCAGCAGCATGGACCAAGAGACCCAGTACTTC
CDR3: CASSMDQETQYF

J: TRBJ2-1
D: TRBD2
V: TRBV11-2
size: few
DNA: TGTGCCAGCACCGGGACTAGCGGGACTACCTACAATGAGCAGTTCTTC
CDR3: CASTGTSGTTYNEQFF

J: TRBJ2-3
D: .
V: TRBV18
size: many
DNA: TGTGCCAGCTCACAAGAAACCCAACCAGATACGCAGTATTTT
CDR3: CASSQETQPDTQYF

J: TRBJ2-2
D: TRBD2
V: TRBV11-2
size: medium-sized
DNA: TGTGCCAGCTCCTCCTTAGCGGGAGTTGGCGGGGAGCTGTTTTTT
CDR3: CASSSLAGVGGELFF

J: TRBJ2-2
D: .
V: TRBV18
size: many
DNA: TGTGCCAGCTCACCGCGGCTGGGGGGAGCCTCGAACACCGGGGAGCTGTTTTTT
CDR3: CASSPRLGGASNTGELFF

J: TRBJ2-1
D: .
V: TRBV11-2
size: .
DNA: TGTGCCAGCAGCCCCCGGTTTGGCTCCTACAATGAGCAGTTCTTC
CDR3: CASSPRFGSYNEQFF

J: TRBJ1-1
D: .
V: TRBV20-1
size: many
DNA: TGCAGCGTATGGGGGCGAGAGATGAACACTGAAGCTTTCTTT
CDR3: CSVWGREMNTEAFF

J: TRBJ2-6
D: .
V: TRBV7-2
size: many
DNA: TGTGCCAGCAGCACAGGGGGGGGTACCTCTGGGGCCAACGTCCTGACTTTC
CDR3: CASSTGGGTSGANVLTF

J: TRBJ1-6
D: .
V: TRBV20-1
size: .
DNA: TGCAGTGCTAGAGATAGGCAGGGAGGGAGTTTCTCCTATAATTCACCCCTCCACTTT
CDR3: CSARDRQGGSFSYNSPLHF

J: TRBJ2-5
D: .
V: TRBV6-1
size: medium-sized
DNA: TGTGCCAGCAGTATGGGTGGGGAGACCCAGTACTTC
CDR3: CASSMGGETQYF

J: TRBJ2-5
D: .
V: TRBV6-1
size: few
DNA: TGTGCCAGAGGTTTAGCACCCCAGAACGTAGAGACCCGGTACTTC
CDR3: CARGLAPQNVETRYF

J: TRBJ1-2
D: .
V: TRBV5-4
size: many
DNA: TGTGCCAGCAGCACATCAGGGATTACCTATGGCTACACCTTC
CDR3: CASSTSGITYGYTF

J: TRBJ2-3
D: TRBD1
V: TRBV9
size: many
DNA: TGTGCCAGCAGCGTAGGGACAGGGCCTCCAGATACGCAGTATTTT
CDR3: CASSVGTGPPDTQYF

J: TRBJ2-7
D: .
V: TRBV6-1
size: .
DNA: TGTGTCAGCAGCTCCGTGAGGGGGAGGGAAGAGCAGTACTTC
CDR3: CVSSSVRGREEQYF

J: TRBJ2-3
D: .
V: TRBV2
size: many
DNA: TGTGCCAGCAGTGTGGGGGGGCTAGCCACAGATACGCAGTATTTT
CDR3: CASSVGGLATDTQYF

J: TRBJ1-6
D: .
V: TRBV10-1
size: medium-sized
DNA: TGCGCCAGCAGTGAGTCGGTGGACAGACGTTCACCCCTCCACTTT
CDR3: CASSESVDRRSPLHF

J: TRBJ2-7
D: TRBD2
V: TRBV20-1
size: medium-sized
DNA: TGCAGTGTCGGTGGGAGGGGAGGTTCCTACGAGCAGTACTTC
CDR3: CSVGGRGGSYEQYF

J: TRBJ1-2
D: .
V: TRBV28
size: few
DNA: TGTGCCAGCATGCAGGGTGCCTATGCCTACACCTTC
CDR3: CASMQGAYAYTF

J: TRBJ2-3
D: .
V: TRBV6-1
size: .
DNA: TGTGCCAGCGGAGCTCCTAGGACAGATACGCAGTATTTT
CDR3: CASGAPRTDTQYF

J: TRBJ2-7
D: .
V: TRBV20-1
size: many
DNA: TGCAGTGCCCTCGTCTCCTACGAGCAGTACTTC
CDR3: CSALVSYEQYF

J: TRBJ2-1
D: .
V: TRBV5-1
size: .
DNA: TGCGCCAGCAGCTTGGGGCTTGGGGACAATGAGCAGTTCTTC
CDR3: CASSLGLGDNEQFF

J: TRBJ2-3
D: TRBD2
V: TRBV6-1
size: medium-sized
DNA: TGTGCCAGCAGTCCCTGGACTAGCGGTACAGATACGCAGTATTTT
CDR3: CASSPWTSGTDTQYF

J: TRBJ2-2
D: .
V: TRBV7-6
size: medium-sized
DNA: TGTGCCAGCAGCTTGGGGCTAGAGGGGACCGGGGAGCTGTTTTTT
CDR3: CASSLGLEGTGELFF

J: TRBJ1-6
D: .
V: TRBV6-5
size: medium-sized
DNA: TGTGCCAGCAGTTACCTGCGGAATTCACCCCTCCACTTT
CDR3: CASSYLRNSPLHF

J: TRBJ1-1
D: .
V: TRBV7-6
size: once
DNA: TGTGCCAGCAGCTTAGAGGCCGTGAACACTGAAGCTTTCTTT
CDR3: CASSLEAVNTEAFF

J: TRBJ2-2
D: TRBD2
V: TRBV20-1
size: many
DNA: TGCAGTGCCAGCGGGAGCGGCACCGGGGAGCTGTTTTTT
CDR3: CSASGSGTGELFF